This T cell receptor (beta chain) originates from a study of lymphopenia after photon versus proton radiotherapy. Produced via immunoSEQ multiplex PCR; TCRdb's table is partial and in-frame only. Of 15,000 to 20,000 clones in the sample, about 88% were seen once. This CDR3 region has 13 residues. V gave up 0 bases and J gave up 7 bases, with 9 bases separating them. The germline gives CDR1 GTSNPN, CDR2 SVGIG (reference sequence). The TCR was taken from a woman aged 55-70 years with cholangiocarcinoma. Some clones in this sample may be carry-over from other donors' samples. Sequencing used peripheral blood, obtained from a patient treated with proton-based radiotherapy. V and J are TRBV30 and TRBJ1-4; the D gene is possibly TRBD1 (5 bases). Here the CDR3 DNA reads TGTGCCTGGAGTGTCCAGGGATTTGAAAAACTGTTTTTT. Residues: CAWSVQGFEKLFF.